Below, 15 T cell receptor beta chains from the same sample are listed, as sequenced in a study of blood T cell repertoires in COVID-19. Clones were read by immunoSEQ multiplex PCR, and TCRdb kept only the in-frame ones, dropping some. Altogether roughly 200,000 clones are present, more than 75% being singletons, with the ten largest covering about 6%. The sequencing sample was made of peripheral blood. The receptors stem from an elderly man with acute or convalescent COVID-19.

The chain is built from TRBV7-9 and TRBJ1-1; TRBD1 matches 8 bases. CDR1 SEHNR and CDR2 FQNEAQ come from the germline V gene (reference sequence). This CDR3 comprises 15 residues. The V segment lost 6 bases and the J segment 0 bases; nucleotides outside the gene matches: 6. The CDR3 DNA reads TGTGCCAGCAGTCGACAGACAGGGGTGAACACTGAAGCTTTCTTT. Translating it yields CASSRQTGVNTEAFF.

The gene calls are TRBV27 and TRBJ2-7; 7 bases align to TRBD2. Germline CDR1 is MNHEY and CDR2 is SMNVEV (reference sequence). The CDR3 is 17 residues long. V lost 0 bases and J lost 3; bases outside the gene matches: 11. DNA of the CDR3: TGTGCCAGCAGTTTATCGAGGGCCGGGACTATCTACTACGAGCAGTACTTC. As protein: CASSLSRAGTIYYEQYF.

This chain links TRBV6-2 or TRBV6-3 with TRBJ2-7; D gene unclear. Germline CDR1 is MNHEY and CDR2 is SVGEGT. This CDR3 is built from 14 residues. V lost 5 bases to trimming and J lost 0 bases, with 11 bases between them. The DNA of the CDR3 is TGTGCCAGCAGTCAAAACTACCCCTCCTACGAGCAGTACGTC. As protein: CASSQNYPSYEQYV.

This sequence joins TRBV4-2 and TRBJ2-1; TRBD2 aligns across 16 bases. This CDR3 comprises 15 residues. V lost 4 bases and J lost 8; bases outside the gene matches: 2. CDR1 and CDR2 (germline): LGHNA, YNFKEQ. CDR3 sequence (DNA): TGTGCCAGCAGCCTCGGGACTAGCGGGGGGGATGAGCAGTTCTTC. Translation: CASSLGTSGGDEQFF.

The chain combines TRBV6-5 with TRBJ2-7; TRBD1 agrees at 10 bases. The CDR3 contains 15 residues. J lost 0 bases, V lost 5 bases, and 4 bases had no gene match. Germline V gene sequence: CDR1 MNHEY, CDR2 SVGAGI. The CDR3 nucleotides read TGTGCCAGCAGTACCGACAGGGGGCCCTCCTACGAGCAGTACGTC. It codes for CASSTDRGPSYEQYV.

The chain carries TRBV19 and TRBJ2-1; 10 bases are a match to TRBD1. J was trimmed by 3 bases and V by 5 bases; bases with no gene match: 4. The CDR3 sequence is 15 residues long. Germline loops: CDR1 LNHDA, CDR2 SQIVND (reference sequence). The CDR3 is CASSPGQGGYNEQFF. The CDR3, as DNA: TGTGCCAGTAGTCCCGGACAGGGGGGCTACAATGAGCAGTTCTTC.

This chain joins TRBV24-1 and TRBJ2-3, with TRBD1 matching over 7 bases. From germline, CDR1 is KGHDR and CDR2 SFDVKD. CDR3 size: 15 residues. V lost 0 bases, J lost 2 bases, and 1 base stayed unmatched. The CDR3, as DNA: TGTGCCACCAGTGATTTGGACAGGGACACAGATACGCAGTATTTT. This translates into CATSDLDRDTDTQYF.

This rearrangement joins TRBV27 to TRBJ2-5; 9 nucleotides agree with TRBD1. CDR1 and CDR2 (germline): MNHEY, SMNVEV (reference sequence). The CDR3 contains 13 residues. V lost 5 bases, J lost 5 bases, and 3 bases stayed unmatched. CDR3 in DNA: TGTGCCAGCAGTACACAGGGGGCGGAGACCCAGTACTTC. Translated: CASSTQGAETQYF.

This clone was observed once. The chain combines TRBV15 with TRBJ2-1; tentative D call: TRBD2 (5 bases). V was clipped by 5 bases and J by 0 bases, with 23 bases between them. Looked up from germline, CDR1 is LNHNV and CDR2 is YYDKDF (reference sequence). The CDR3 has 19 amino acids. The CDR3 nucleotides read TGTGCCACCAGCGCAAAAAAAAAGAGGGCGTACGGCTCCTACAATGAGCAGTTCTTC. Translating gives CATSAKKKRAYGSYNEQFF.

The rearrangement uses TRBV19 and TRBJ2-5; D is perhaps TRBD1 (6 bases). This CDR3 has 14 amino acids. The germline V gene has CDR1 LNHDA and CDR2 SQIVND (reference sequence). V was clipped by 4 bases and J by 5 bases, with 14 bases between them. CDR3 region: CASSTGQTRETQYF. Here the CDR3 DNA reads TGTGCCAGTAGTACCGGACAGACCAGGGAGACCCAGTACTTC. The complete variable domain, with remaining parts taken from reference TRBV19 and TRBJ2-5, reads DGGITQSPKYLFRKEGQNVTLSCEQNLNHDAMYWYRQDPGQGLRLIYYSQIVNDFQKGDIAEGYSVSREKKESFPLTVTSAQKNPTAFYLCASSTGQTRETQYFGPGTRLLVL.

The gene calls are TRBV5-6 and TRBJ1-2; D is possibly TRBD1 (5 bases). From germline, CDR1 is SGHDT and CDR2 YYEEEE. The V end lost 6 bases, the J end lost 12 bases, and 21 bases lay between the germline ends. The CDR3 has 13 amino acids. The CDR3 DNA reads TGTGCCAGCAATTTGAAGGGCACAGGAAGAAACACCTTC. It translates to CASNLKGTGRNTF.

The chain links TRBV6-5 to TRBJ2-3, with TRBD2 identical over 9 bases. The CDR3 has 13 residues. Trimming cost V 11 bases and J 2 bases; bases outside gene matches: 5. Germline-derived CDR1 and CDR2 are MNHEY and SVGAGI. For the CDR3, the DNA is TGTGCCGCGGGGGGGCTCCACACAGATACGCAGTATTTT. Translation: CAAGGLHTDTQYF.

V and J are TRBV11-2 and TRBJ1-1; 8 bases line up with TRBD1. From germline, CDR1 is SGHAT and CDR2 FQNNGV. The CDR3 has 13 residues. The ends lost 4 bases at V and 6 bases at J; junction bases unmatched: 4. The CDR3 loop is CASSSGQGSEAFF. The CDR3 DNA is TGTGCCAGCAGCTCCGGACAGGGCTCTGAAGCTTTCTTT. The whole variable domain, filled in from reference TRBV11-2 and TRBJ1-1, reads EAGVAQSPRYKIIEKRQSVAFWCNPISGHATLYWYQQILGQGPKLLIQFQNNGVVDDSQLPKDRFSAERLKGVDSTLKIQPAKLEDSAVYLCASSSGQGSEAFFGQGTRLTVV.

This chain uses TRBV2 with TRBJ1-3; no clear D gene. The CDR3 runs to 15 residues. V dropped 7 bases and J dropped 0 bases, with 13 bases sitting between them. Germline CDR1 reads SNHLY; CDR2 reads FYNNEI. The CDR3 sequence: CASTEQAISGNTIYF. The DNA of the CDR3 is TGTGCCAGCACCGAGCAGGCGATCTCTGGAAACACCATATATTTT.

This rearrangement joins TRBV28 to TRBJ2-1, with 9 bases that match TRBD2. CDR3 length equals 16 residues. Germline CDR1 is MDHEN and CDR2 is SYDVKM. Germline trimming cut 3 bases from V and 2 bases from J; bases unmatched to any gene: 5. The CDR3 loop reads CASSFPLAGTYNEQFF. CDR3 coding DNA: TGTGCCAGCAGTTTTCCCCTAGCGGGAACCTACAATGAGCAGTTCTTC.